The 32 T cell receptor beta chains below come from one sample, sequenced in a study of T cells in tumors after PD-1 blockade. Clones were sequenced by immunoSEQ multiplex PCR, and TCRdb holds only the in-frame ones, with some missing. This table has under 50,000 clones, 65% to 85% appearing once. Sequencing was performed on PBMCs, taken before anti-PD-1 therapy. These TCRs come from a human donor with advanced basal cell or squamous cell carcinoma (not recorded which).

This chain joins TRBV6-5 and TRBJ1-2, with D hard to call. Germline V gene data show CDR1 as MNHEY and CDR2 as SVGAGI. V was trimmed by 5 bases and J by 4 bases, leaving 11 bases between them. The length of the CDR3 is 13 residues. In DNA, the CDR3 is TGTGCCAGCAGTCCCGACGTGAGCTATGGCTACACCTTC. Translated, it gives CASSPDVSYGYTF.

The gene calls are TRBV28 and TRBJ2-3; TRBD2 matches at 10 bases. This CDR3 spans 17 amino acids. Germline V gives CDR1 MDHEN, CDR2 SYDVKM. V lost 3 bases, J lost 4 bases, and 10 bases stayed unmatched. CDR3 coding DNA: TGTGCCAGCAGTTTTTGGCTAGCGGGAGTACAGTCAGATACGCAGTATTTT. It specifies CASSFWLAGVQSDTQYF.

The chain couples TRBV28 to TRBJ2-2; D call uncertain. V was cut by 2 bases and J by 0 bases, with 19 bases left in between. This CDR3 is built from 19 residues. The germline V gene has CDR1 MDHEN and CDR2 SYDVKM. For the CDR3, the DNA is TGTGCCAGCAGTTTAGGAGTTTTGGGGATTCCCACGAACACCGGGGAGCTGTTTTTT. Translating gives CASSLGVLGIPTNTGELFF.

V gene TRBV7-2 combines with J gene TRBJ2-5; 7 bases align to TRBD2. The CDR3 totals 13 residues. The germline V gene encodes CDR1 SGHTA and CDR2 FQGNSA. Trimming at V came to 2 bases and at J to 5 bases, leaving 2 bases not matched to a gene. CDR3 sequence (DNA): TGTGCCAGCAGCTTAACTAGCGTCGAGACCCAGTACTTC. Its translation: CASSLTSVETQYF.

This clone has only a few counts. V gene TRBV3-1 (or the pseudogene TRBV3-2) combines with J gene TRBJ2-7; 7 nucleotides agree with TRBD2. Germline CDR1 is LGHDT and CDR2 is YNNKEL (reference sequence). The ends lost 3 bases at V and 1 base at J; junction bases unmatched: 6. The CDR3 length is 15 residues. CDR3 sequence: CASSHTSSGSYEQYF. The DNA of the CDR3 is TGTGCCAGCAGCCATACTTCTAGCGGTTCCTACGAGCAGTACTTC.

The chain joins TRBV7-9 to TRBJ2-5; D not certain. Between the trimmed V and J ends, which lost 2 bases and 5 bases, there was a span of 3 bases. Germline V gene data show CDR1 as SEHNR and CDR2 as FQNEAQ (reference sequence). This CDR3 is 11 amino acids long. Here the CDR3 reads CASSLQETQYF. CDR3 sequence (DNA): TGTGCCAGCAGCTTACAGGAGACCCAGTACTTC.

The chain carries TRBV15 and TRBJ1-2, with 8 bases aligning to TRBD1. Germline trimming cut 3 bases from V and 8 bases from J; bases unmatched to any gene: 11. This CDR3 region has 15 residues. Germline V CDR1 and CDR2: LNHNV, YYDKDF (reference sequence). Here the CDR3 DNA reads TGTGCCACCAGCAGGGGTGCAGGGGGCTTTAGAGGCTACACCTTC. Translating gives CATSRGAGGFRGYTF.

J is TRBJ1-2 and V is TRBV5-6; 8 bases agree with TRBD1. The germline V gene has CDR1 SGHDT and CDR2 YYEEEE. The CDR3 sequence is 16 residues long. The V and J ends lost 4 bases and 4 bases, in that order; junction bases with no gene match: 12. DNA for the CDR3: TGTGCCAGCAGCATCGGACAGGGTAGAAGTATCTATGGCTACACCTTC. Translated, it gives CASSIGQGRSIYGYTF.

The gene calls are TRBV19 and TRBJ2-7, with D perhaps matching TRBD1 or TRBD2 (5 bases each). The CDR3 runs 14 residues. Germline V lookup: CDR1 LNHDA, CDR2 SQIVND (reference sequence). V lost 3 bases and J lost 0, with 9 bases in between. The CDR3 nucleotides are TGTGCCAGTAGTATCGGGACGTCCTCCTACGAGCAGTACTTC. The encoded protein is CASSIGTSSYEQYF.

CDR3 residues: CASSLSQGTVENYGYTF. The CDR3 DNA reads as TGTGCCAGCAGTTTATCTCAAGGGACGGTAGAAAACTATGGCTACACCTTC. V gene TRBV28 combines with J gene TRBJ1-2, with D possibly TRBD1 on 5 matching bases. Germline V CDR1 and CDR2: MDHEN, SYDVKM. The CDR3 has 17 residues. V was cut by 1 base and J by 2 bases, with 17 bases left in between.

This clone came up a few times. This chain joins TRBV28 and TRBJ1-5; D unclear. The CDR3 runs to 12 residues. Germline V gives CDR1 MDHEN, CDR2 SYDVKM. Trimming took off 0 bases at V and 5 bases at J, with 2 bases between the two ends. CDR3 nucleotides: TGTGCCAGCAGTTTATGGGATCAGCCCCAGCATTTT. Translation: CASSLWDQPQHF. Looking up the rest from reference TRBV28 and TRBJ1-5 gives the full variable domain: DVKVTQSSRYLVKRTGEKVFLECVQDMDHENMFWYRQDPGLGLRLIYFSYDVKMKEKGDIPEGYSVSREKKERFSLILESASTNQTSMYLCASSLWDQPQHFGDGTRLSIL.

The chain links TRBV19 to TRBJ1-1; D possibly corresponds to TRBD1 (6 bases). CDR1 and CDR2 (germline): LNHDA, SQIVND (reference sequence). The CDR3 has 12 residues. V was trimmed by 10 bases and J by 0 bases, leaving 9 bases between them. The CDR3 loop is CATDSLNTEAFF. The CDR3 DNA follows: TGTGCCACGGACAGTTTGAACACTGAAGCTTTCTTT.

This chain connects TRBV29-1 to TRBJ2-1; D remains unclear. The CDR3 totals 12 residues. V lost 4 bases to trimming and J lost 6 bases, with 10 bases between them. CDR1 SQVTM and CDR2 ANQGSEA come from the germline V gene. The DNA for the CDR3 is TGCAGCGTTGTACTGTGGAGCAATGAGCAGTTCTTC. Encoded protein: CSVVLWSNEQFF.

This clone was seen only once. The rearrangement uses TRBV6-1 and TRBJ1-5, with D uncertain. CDR1 is MNHNS and CDR2 is SASEGT in the germline V gene. V lost 1 base to trimming and J lost 4 bases, with 11 bases between them. The CDR3 length is 15 residues. CDR3: CASSEDSQRNQPQHF. The CDR3, as DNA: TGTGCCAGCAGTGAAGACAGTCAGAGAAATCAGCCCCAGCATTTT.

This clone showed up just a few times. The rearrangement uses TRBV10-3 and TRBJ1-2; 7 bases align to TRBD1. After removal of 3 bases from V and 3 bases from J, the junction contained 4 bases not matched to a gene. Germline CDR1 is ENHRY and CDR2 is SYGVKD. The CDR3 extends over 14 amino acids. This CDR3 is CAISDQGGDYGYTF. CDR3 coding DNA: TGTGCCATCAGTGATCAGGGGGGTGACTATGGCTACACCTTC.

The chain has TRBV18 and TRBJ1-1, with 7 bases lining up with TRBD1. V lost 3 bases, J lost 1 base, and 5 bases stayed unmatched. CDR3 length: 15 residues. CDR1 and CDR2 from the germline V gene are KGHSH and LQKENI. CDR3: CASSPAGQTNTEAFF. The CDR3 DNA reads TGTGCCAGCTCACCGGCGGGACAGACGAACACTGAAGCTTTCTTT.

This clone was detected only once. This sequence joins TRBV7-2 and TRBJ1-1, with D uncertain. V dropped 1 base and J dropped 5 bases, with 8 bases sitting between them. The CDR3 loop spans 13 amino acids. Per the germline V gene, CDR1 is SGHTA and CDR2 is FQGNSA. The CDR3 reads CASSLVWTTEAFF. CDR3 bases: TGTGCCAGCAGCTTAGTTTGGACTACTGAAGCTTTCTTT.

The rearrangement joins TRBV2 to TRBJ1-1, with TRBD1 identical over 10 bases. This CDR3 spans 15 amino acids. The germline V gene encodes CDR1 SNHLY and CDR2 FYNNEI. Trimming removed 7 bases from V and 1 base from J; junction bases left unmatched: 6. CDR3 loop: CASTLGQGENTEAFF. In nucleotides, the CDR3 is TGTGCCAGCACCCTCGGACAGGGGGAGAACACTGAAGCTTTCTTT.

This clone was picked up a small number of times. The J gene is TRBJ1-1, the V gene TRBV5-5; D may be TRBD1 (6 bases). The CDR3 runs to 16 residues. The V gene lost 0 bases and the J gene lost 4 bases, with 16 bases spanning the gap. The germline V gene encodes CDR1 SGHKS and CDR2 YYEKEE (reference sequence). For the CDR3, the DNA is TGTGCCAGCAGCTTGGCCTTGGGGGCTTTGGGCACTGAAGCTTTCTTT. Residues: CASSLALGALGTEAFF.

CDR3 in amino acids: CASSLKAGGTDTQYF. The CDR3 DNA is TGCGCCAGCAGCTTGAAAGCGGGGGGCACAGATACGCAGTATTTT. The chain has TRBV5-1 and TRBJ2-3; 8 bases agree with TRBD2. V dropped 1 base and J dropped 1; count of bases not matched to a gene: 2. Germline CDR1 SGHRS, CDR2 YFSETQ. The CDR3 length is 15 residues.

Only one count was recorded for this clone. V is TRBV5-1 and J is TRBJ2-1, with 10 positions matching TRBD1. From germline, CDR1 is SGHRS and CDR2 YFSETQ. The CDR3 consists of 15 residues. J was trimmed by 2 bases and V by 2 bases; bases with no gene match: 1. In DNA form, the CDR3 reads TGCGCCAGCAGCTTCGGGACAGGGGCCTACAATGAGCAGTTCTTC. It specifies CASSFGTGAYNEQFF. Variable domain in full (rest from reference TRBV5-1 and TRBJ2-1): KAGVTQTPRYLIKTRGQQVTLSCSPISGHRSVSWYQQTPGQGLQFLFEYFSETQRNKGNFPGRFSGRQFSNSRSEMNVSTLELGDSALYLCASSFGTGAYNEQFFGPGTRLTVL.

This clone was recorded once. This chain joins TRBV12-3 or TRBV12-4 and TRBJ2-1, with D unresolved. CDR3 length: 12 residues. Deletions cut 5 bases from V and 4 bases from J, with 6 bases between. The CDR3 sequence: CASSPRYNEQFF. Written as DNA, the CDR3 is TGTGCCAGCAGTCCCAGGTACAATGAGCAGTTCTTC.

Sample share makes this clone medium-sized. The chain has TRBV4-1 and TRBJ1-6; TRBD1 is a possible D gene (5 bases). CDR1 is MGHRA and CDR2 is YSYEKL in the germline V gene. The V end was cut by 0 bases, the J end by 9 bases, with 15 bases between. This CDR3 comprises 16 residues. CDR3: CASSQEGDPRTSPLHF. CDR3 bases: TGCGCCAGCAGCCAAGAAGGGGACCCGAGAACTTCACCCCTCCACTTT.

This chain links TRBV7-6 with TRBJ2-5; 7 bases are shared with TRBD1. The ends lost 1 base at V and 7 bases at J; junction bases unmatched: 9. Germline-derived CDR1 and CDR2 are SGHVS and FNYEAQ. The CDR3 is made up of 15 amino acids. CDR3 protein: CASSLVVTGVSTQYF. The CDR3, as DNA: TGTGCCAGCAGCTTAGTCGTAACAGGGGTGTCGACCCAGTACTTC.

This clone showed up just a few times. This rearrangement joins TRBV6-5 to TRBJ2-3, with TRBD1 as a possible D gene (5 bases). This CDR3 comprises 15 residues. The germline V gene encodes CDR1 MNHEY and CDR2 SVGAGI. The V end was cut by 0 bases, the J end by 2 bases, with 9 bases between. CDR3 nucleotides: TGTGCCAGCAGTTACTCGGGGCAGATCACAGATACGCAGTATTTT. As protein: CASSYSGQITDTQYF.

The CDR3 nucleotides are TGCGCCAGCATGGAGGGGGCAACGGGTGAGCAGTACTTC. Its protein product is CASMEGATGEQYF. The V call is TRBV5-1, the J call TRBJ2-7; tentatively, D is TRBD1 (7 bases). Deletions cut 6 bases from V and 7 bases from J, with 17 bases between. Germline values: CDR1 SGHRS, CDR2 YFSETQ. This CDR3 spans 13 amino acids.

CDR3 region: CASRTGPGELFF. As DNA, the CDR3 is TGTGCCAGCAGGACCGGGCCCGGGGAGCTGTTTTTT. The chain is built from TRBV5-6 and TRBJ2-2; D ambiguous. The CDR3 spans 12 residues. Germline V gives CDR1 SGHDT, CDR2 YYEEEE. Deletions cut 5 bases from V and 6 bases from J, with 8 bases between.

V usage is TRBV28 and J usage is TRBJ2-3; 7 bases are shared with TRBD2. This CDR3 is 12 amino acids long. Per the germline V gene, CDR1 is MDHEN and CDR2 is SYDVKM. Losses at the gene ends were 5 bases for V and 14 bases for J; bases not matched to a gene: 10. CDR3: CASSNIAGWAYF. In DNA form, the CDR3 reads TGTGCCAGCAGTAACATAGCGGGTTGGGCGTATTTT.

The rearrangement links TRBV28 to TRBJ1-4; no reliable D call. Germline CDR1 MDHEN, CDR2 SYDVKM. The CDR3 extends over 14 amino acids. V was trimmed by 1 base and J by 2 bases, leaving 5 bases between them. In DNA, the CDR3 is TGTGCCAGCAGTTTATCCGGGACTAATGAAAAACTGTTTTTT. This translates into CASSLSGTNEKLFF.

The rearrangement uses TRBV4-2 and TRBJ2-5, with 12 bases lining up with TRBD2. The CDR3 has 19 residues. V dropped 0 bases and J dropped 3; count of bases not matched to a gene: 11. CDR1 and CDR2 from the germline V gene are LGHNA and YNFKEQ. CDR3: CASSQDGSSGGALKETQYF. CDR3 DNA sequence: TGTGCCAGCAGCCAAGATGGCTCTAGCGGGGGGGCTTTAAAAGAGACCCAGTACTTC.

The rearrangement joins TRBV6-6 to TRBJ2-2; weak D call: TRBD1 (5 bases). This CDR3 contains 14 residues. Trimming removed 6 bases at V and 4 bases at J, with 12 bases between. Germline CDR1 and CDR2: MNHNY and SVGAGI (reference sequence). The CDR3 here is CASSLQGGTGELFF. For the CDR3, the DNA is TGTGCCAGCAGCCTTCAGGGTGGCACCGGGGAGCTGTTTTTT.

The chain combines TRBV6-5 with TRBJ1-5; D unresolved. The CDR3 has 15 residues. V was trimmed by 4 bases and J by 0 bases, leaving 10 bases between them. Germline CDR1 reads MNHEY; CDR2 reads SVGAGI. The CDR3 is CASSLDGYSNQPQHF. CDR3 sequence (DNA): TGTGCCAGCAGTTTAGACGGCTATAGCAATCAGCCCCAGCATTTT.